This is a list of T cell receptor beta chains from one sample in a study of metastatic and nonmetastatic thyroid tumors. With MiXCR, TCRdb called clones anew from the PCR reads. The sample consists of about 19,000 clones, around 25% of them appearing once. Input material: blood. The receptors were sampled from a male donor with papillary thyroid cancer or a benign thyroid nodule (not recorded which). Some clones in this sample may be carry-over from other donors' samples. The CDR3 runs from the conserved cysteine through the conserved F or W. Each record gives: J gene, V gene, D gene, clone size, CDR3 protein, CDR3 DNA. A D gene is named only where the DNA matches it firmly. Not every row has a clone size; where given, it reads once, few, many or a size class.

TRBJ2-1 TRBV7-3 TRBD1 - CASSLRDRVNEQFF TGTGCCAGCAGCCTCCGGGACAGGGTCAATGAGCAGTTCTTC
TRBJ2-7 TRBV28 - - CASNREGGREQYF TGTGCCAGCAACCGTGAGGGGGGGCGCGAGCAGTACTTC
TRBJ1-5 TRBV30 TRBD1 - CAWGDRTYQPQHF TGTGCCTGGGGGGACAGGACATATCAGCCCCAGCATTTT
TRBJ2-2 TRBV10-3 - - CAITGGDTGELFF TGTGCCATCACGGGCGGAGACACCGGCGAGCTATTTTTT
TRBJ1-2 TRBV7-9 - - CASSRAFSSGYTF TGTGCCAGCAGCCGAGCGTTCTCTAGTGGCTACACCTTC
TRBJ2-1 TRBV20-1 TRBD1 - CSARFDRGRVNEQFF TGCAGTGCTAGGTTTGACAGGGGGCGGGTGAATGAGCAGTTCTTC
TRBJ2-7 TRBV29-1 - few CSVEQQGYEQYF TGCAGCGTGGAACAACAGGGATACGAGCAGTACTTC
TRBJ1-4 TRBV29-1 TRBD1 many CSVEALTGGREKLFF TGCAGCGTTGAAGCCCTGACAGGGGGACGTGAAAAACTGTTTTTT
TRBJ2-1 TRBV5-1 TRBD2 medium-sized CASRRRELGGRYNEQFF TGCGCCAGCAGACGCCGAGAGTTGGGCGGGAGATACAATGAGCAGTTCTTC
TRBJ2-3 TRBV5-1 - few CASSLWEISTDTQYF TGCGCCAGCAGCTTATGGGAGATTAGCACAGATACGCAGTATTTT
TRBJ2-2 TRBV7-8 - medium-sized CASSNGISDRQNTGELFF TGTGCCAGCAGCAACGGGATCTCAGACAGACAGAACACCGGGGAGCTGTTTTTT
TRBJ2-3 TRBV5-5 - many CASSSDSFKDTQYF TGTGCCAGCAGCTCGGACAGTTTCAAAGATACGCAGTATTTT
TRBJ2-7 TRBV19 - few CASRIDDGGTYEQYF TGTGCCAGTAGGATTGACGACGGGGGCACCTACGAGCAGTACTTC
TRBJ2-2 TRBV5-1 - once CASSAGPTGELFF TGCGCCAGCAGCGCCGGCCCCACCGGGGAGCTGTTTTTT
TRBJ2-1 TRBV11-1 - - CASSLDTYEDNEQFF TGTGCCAGCAGCTTGGATACGTATGAGGACAATGAGCAGTTCTTC
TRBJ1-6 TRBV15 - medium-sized CATSSNSPLHF TGTGCCACCAGCAGTAATTCACCCCTCCACTTT
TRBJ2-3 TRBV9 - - CASSANPDSDTQYF TGTGCCAGCAGCGCAAACCCGGACTCAGATACGCAGTATTTT
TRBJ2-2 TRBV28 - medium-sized CASSPSRGELFF TGTGCCAGCAGTCCCTCCCGGGGGGAGCTGTTTTTT
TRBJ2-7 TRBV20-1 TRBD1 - CSAGGTGSGEQYF TGCAGTGCCGGAGGGACAGGGAGTGGCGAGCAGTACTTC
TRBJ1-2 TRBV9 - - CASTYRWGGHGYTF TGTGCCAGCACATACAGGTGGGGTGGCCATGGCTACACCTTC
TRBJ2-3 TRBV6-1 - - CASSEGEKDTQYF TGTGCCAGCAGTGAAGGAGAGAAAGATACGCAGTATTTT
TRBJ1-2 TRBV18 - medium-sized CASSPTVTYGYTF TGTGCCAGCTCACCGACAGTGACCTATGGCTACACCTTC
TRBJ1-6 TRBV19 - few CASSIVEGRRSPLHF TGTGCCAGTAGTATAGTAGAGGGGCGCCGTTCACCCCTCCACTTT
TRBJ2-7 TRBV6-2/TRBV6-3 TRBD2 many CASSYSNPLAGGLWDEQYF TGTGCCAGCAGTTACTCGAACCCCCTAGCGGGAGGGCTCTGGGACGAGCAGTACTTC
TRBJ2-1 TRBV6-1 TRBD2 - CASSDSGGALNEQFF TGTGCCAGCAGCGATAGCGGGGGGGCCCTCAATGAGCAGTTCTTC
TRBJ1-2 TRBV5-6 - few CASIFGTSNYGYTF TGTGCCAGCATCTTCGGGACCTCTAACTATGGCTACACCTTC
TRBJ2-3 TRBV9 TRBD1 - CASSETGTGCIDTQYF TGTGCCAGCAGTGAGACCGGGACAGGGTGTATAGATACGCAGTATTTT
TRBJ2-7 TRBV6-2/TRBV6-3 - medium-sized CASSYSRYEQYF TGTGCCAGCAGTTACTCGCGCTACGAGCAGTACTTC
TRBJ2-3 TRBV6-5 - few CASKLTRSTDTQYF TGTGCCAGCAAATTGACTCGAAGCACAGATACGCAGTATTTT
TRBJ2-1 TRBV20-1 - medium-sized CSARAGVSSYNEQFF TGCAGTGCTAGAGCGGGAGTGAGCTCCTACAATGAGCAGTTCTTC
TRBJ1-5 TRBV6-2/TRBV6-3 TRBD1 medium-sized CASSYSMRTGGVLGNQPQHF TGTGCCAGCAGTTACTCGATGAGGACAGGGGGCGTTTTGGGCAATCAGCCCCAGCATTTT
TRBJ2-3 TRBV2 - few CASSAIGGSTDTQYF TGTGCCAGCAGTGCCATAGGAGGGTCCACAGATACGCAGTATTTT
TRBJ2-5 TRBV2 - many CASSTSGYGETQYF TGTGCCAGCAGTACATCGGGGTATGGAGAGACCCAGTACTTC
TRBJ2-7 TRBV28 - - CASSFDSVGGEEQCF TGTGCCAGCAGTTTTGATTCGGTGGGGGGCGAGGAGCAGTGCTTC
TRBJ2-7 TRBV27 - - CSSSLRRDLADEQYF TGTTCCAGCAGTTTACGGCGGGACCTTGCCGACGAGCAGTACTTC
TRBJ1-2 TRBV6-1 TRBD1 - CASSEEGNRGYGYTF TGTGCCAGCAGTGAAGAGGGTAACAGGGGTTATGGCTACACCTTC
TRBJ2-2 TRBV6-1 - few CASNRRNTGELFF TGTGCCAGCAATCGGAGAAACACCGGGGAGCTGTTTTTT
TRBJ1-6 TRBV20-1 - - CSARPGGVLNSPLHF TGCAGCGCTAGGCCCGGTGGGGTCCTTAATTCACCCCTCCACTTT
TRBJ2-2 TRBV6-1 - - CASVLGGPNTGELFF TGTGCCAGTGTCTTAGGGGGGCCGAACACCGGGGAGCTGTTTTTT
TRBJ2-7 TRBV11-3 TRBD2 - CASSLSGTSVYEQYF TGTGCCAGCAGCTTATCCGGGACTAGCGTCTACGAGCAGTACTTC
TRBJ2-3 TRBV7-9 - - CATALQRESDTQYF TGTGCCACCGCACTGCAACGGGAGTCAGATACGCAGTATTTT
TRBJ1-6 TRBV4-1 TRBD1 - CASSQDWGTVPNSPLHF TGCGCCAGCAGCCAAGATTGGGGGACAGTACCCAATTCACCCCTCCACTTT
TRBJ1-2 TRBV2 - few CASNRPGTLGYTF TGTGCCAGCAACCGCCCAGGGACCCTCGGCTACACCTTC
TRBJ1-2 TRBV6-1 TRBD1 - CASSERAGTDGYTF TGTGCCAGCAGTGAAAGGGCCGGGACAGATGGCTACACCTTC
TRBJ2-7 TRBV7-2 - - CASSLSSCEQYF TGTGCCAGTAGCTTGAGCTCCTGCGAGCAGTACTTC
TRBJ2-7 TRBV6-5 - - CATQLSSGQGSYEQYF TGTGCCACTCAGCTCTCGAGTGGACAAGGGTCCTACGAGCAGTACTTC
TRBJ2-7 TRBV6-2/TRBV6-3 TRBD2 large CASSLAGVYEQYF TGTGCCAGCAGCTTAGCGGGGGTCTACGAGCAGTACTTC
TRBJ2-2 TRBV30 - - CAWSSLAAGELFF TGTGCCTGGAGTTCATTGGCGGCCGGGGAGCTGTTTTTT
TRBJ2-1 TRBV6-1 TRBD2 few CASSDSGRIDEQFF TGTGCCAGCAGTGATAGCGGGAGAATAGATGAGCAGTTCTTC
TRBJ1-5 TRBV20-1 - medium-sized CSARIGRGNQPQHF TGCAGTGCTCGAATAGGCAGGGGCAATCAGCCCCAGCATTTT
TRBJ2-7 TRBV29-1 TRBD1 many CSVELGQGWGQYF TGCAGCGTTGAATTGGGACAGGGGTGGGGGCAGTACTTC
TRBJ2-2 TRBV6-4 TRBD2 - CASSDGRAGAGELFF TGTGCCAGCAGTGACGGGCGAGCGGGAGCCGGGGAGCTGTTTTTT